Below are 20 T cell receptor beta chains sequenced from a single sample in a study of cytomegalovirus exposure and HLA in healthy donors. Use of 60 Vbeta and 13 Jbeta primers characterized the PCR. Using immunoSEQ multiplex PCR, the repertoire was profiled, and TCRdb retains in-frame clones only, with some absent. There are 99,000 or so clones in the sample; over 70% occur only once, and roughly 5% lies in the top ten. Sequencing was done on a sample of PBMCs. Receptors originate from a male donor in good health and CMV-seronegative.

The gene calls are TRBV9 and TRBJ2-3; maybe TRBD2 (6 bases). From germline, CDR1 is SGDLS and CDR2 YYNGEE. Trimming left V 5 bases short and J 2 bases short, with 12 bases between. The CDR3 spans 14 residues. The CDR3 DNA follows: TGTGCCAGCAGGGGGGGAAATCCCACAGATACGCAGTATTTT. This encodes CASRGGNPTDTQYF.

The gene calls are TRBV9 and TRBJ2-1; D perhaps matches TRBD2 (7 bases). The CDR3 is 20 residues long. Germline V lookup: CDR1 SGDLS, CDR2 YYNGEE. Between the trimmed V and J ends, which lost 4 bases and 1 base, there was a span of 27 bases. The CDR3 sequence is CASSRGRGGQLTVSYNEQFF. In nucleotides, the CDR3 is TGTGCCAGCAGCCGGGGGAGGGGGGGGCAATTAACGGTATCCTACAATGAGCAGTTCTTC.

The J gene is TRBJ2-5, the V gene TRBV10-1, with TRBD2 matching 9 bases. V gave up 4 bases and J gave up 5 bases; unmatched junction bases: 14. The CDR3 loop spans 17 amino acids. From germline, CDR1 is WNHNN and CDR2 SYGVQD (reference sequence). CDR3: CASSAVRGAGGTETQYF. The CDR3 nucleotides read TGCGCCAGCAGTGCAGTGAGAGGAGCGGGAGGTACGGAGACCCAGTACTTC.

This chain joins TRBV25-1 and TRBJ2-2, with 7 bases that match TRBD2. The germline V gene has CDR1 MGHDK and CDR2 SYGVNS. The CDR3 covers 15 residues. The V gene end was trimmed by 4 bases and the J gene end by 1 base; junction bases not matched to a gene: 3. CDR3 coding DNA: TGTGCCAGCAGTGCTACGGGAGGGAACACCGGGGAGCTGTTTTTT. Its protein product is CASSATGGNTGELFF.

The J gene is TRBJ1-1, the V gene TRBV25-1; D gene uncertain. Trimming took 1 base from V and 1 from J, leaving 10 bases between them. CDR3 size: 15 residues. Germline-derived CDR1 and CDR2 are MGHDK and SYGVNS. CDR3: CASSEWSRPNTEAFF. As DNA, the CDR3 is TGTGCCAGCAGTGAATGGTCCAGGCCGAACACTGAAGCTTTCTTT.

This clone turned up a few times. The V call is TRBV6-4, the J call TRBJ1-1, with D perhaps TRBD1 (5 bases). CDR1 and CDR2 from the germline V gene are MRHNA and SNTAGT. The length of the CDR3 is 13 residues. The ends were cut back, 5 bases at V and 1 base at J, with 8 bases in the middle. This CDR3 is CASSLTENTEAFF. In DNA, the CDR3 is TGTGCCAGCAGTCTGACAGAGAACACTGAAGCTTTCTTT.

The chain couples TRBV5-1 to TRBJ2-2; D is perhaps TRBD2 (6 bases). Germline V lookup: CDR1 SGHRS, CDR2 YFSETQ. The V gene lost 3 bases and the J gene lost 7 bases, with 13 bases spanning the gap. There are 14 residues in the CDR3. The CDR3 DNA reads as TGCGCCAGCAGCTGGGAGTTGGGACTCGGGGAGCTGTTTTTT. Protein product: CASSWELGLGELFF.

The V call is TRBV25-1, the J call TRBJ2-4; D is possibly TRBD1 (6 bases). Trimming pared 3 bases from V and 2 bases from J, leaving 11 bases between. The CDR3 length is 15 residues. Germline CDR1 reads MGHDK; CDR2 reads SYGVNS. DNA of the CDR3: TGTGCCAGCAGTGATATACAGGGAACCAAAAACATTCAGTACTTC. This codes for CASSDIQGTKNIQYF.

V usage is TRBV5-1 and J usage is TRBJ2-1; 10 nucleotides match TRBD2. The trim removed 0 bases at V and 9 bases at J, leaving 9 bases unmatched. Per the germline V gene, CDR1 is SGHRS and CDR2 is YFSETQ. The CDR3 loop spans 16 amino acids. The CDR3: CASSLEAAGGRGEQFF. CDR3 DNA sequence: TGCGCCAGCAGCTTGGAAGCAGCGGGAGGGCGTGGTGAGCAGTTCTTC.

The chain couples TRBV7-9 to TRBJ2-7; TRBD2 matches 10 bases. Germline V gene sequence: CDR1 SEHNR, CDR2 FQNEAQ (reference sequence). The CDR3 is made up of 15 amino acids. The V segment lost 2 bases and the J segment 5 bases; nucleotides outside the gene matches: 6. CDR3 loop: CASSLLVAGGHEQYF. The CDR3 region has the DNA TGTGCCAGCAGCTTATTGGTAGCGGGAGGCCACGAGCAGTACTTC.

This sequence joins TRBV7-2 and TRBJ2-3, with TRBD2 matching 15 bases. Losses at the gene ends were 4 bases for V and 5 bases for J; bases not matched to a gene: 4. Germline CDR1 reads SGHTA; CDR2 reads FQGNSA. This CDR3 is 16 amino acids long. This CDR3 reads CASSWGLAGGVDTQYF. The CDR3 nucleotides read TGTGCCAGCAGCTGGGGACTAGCGGGAGGTGTAGATACGCAGTATTTT.

The chain employs TRBV6-6 and TRBJ2-5, with 8 bases fitting TRBD1. The CDR3 is 12 residues long. V lost 8 bases and J lost 3; bases outside the gene matches: 2. Germline CDR1 is MNHNY and CDR2 is SVGAGI (reference sequence). The CDR3 is CASQDREETQYF. The CDR3 nucleotides are TGTGCCAGCCAGGACAGGGAAGAGACCCAGTACTTC.

The chain couples TRBV27 to TRBJ2-3; no clear D gene. V dropped 1 base and J dropped 2 bases, with 10 bases sitting between them. Looked up from germline, CDR1 is MNHEY and CDR2 is SMNVEV (reference sequence). The CDR3 runs to 15 residues. CDR3 sequence (DNA): TGTGCCAGCAGTTTATATGGCCTTAACACAGATACGCAGTATTTT. Its translation: CASSLYGLNTDTQYF.

The rearrangement joins TRBV27 to TRBJ2-1; the match to TRBD1 covers 7 bases. J lost 4 bases, V lost 5 bases, and 8 bases had no gene match. Germline values: CDR1 MNHEY, CDR2 SMNVEV (reference sequence). This CDR3 is 15 amino acids long. The DNA of the CDR3 is TGTGCCAGCAGTCCTAGGGGGACAGCATACAATGAGCAGTTCTTC. Protein: CASSPRGTAYNEQFF.

The chain recombines TRBV19 with TRBJ2-1; 9 nucleotides match TRBD2. This CDR3 region has 14 residues. The V and J ends lost 2 bases and 5 bases, in that order; junction bases with no gene match: 1. Germline-derived CDR1 and CDR2 are LNHDA and SQIVND (reference sequence). The CDR3 nucleotides read TGTGCCAGTAGTATACTAGCGGGAAACAATGAGCAGTTCTTC. Translating it yields CASSILAGNNEQFF.

V gene TRBV5-1 combines with J gene TRBJ1-1, with 9 bases identical to TRBD1. V was clipped by 3 bases and J by 1 base; unmatched bases: 1. Germline CDR1 and CDR2: SGHRS and YFSETQ. This CDR3 has 14 amino acids. CDR3 residues: CASSSTGGNTEAFF. CDR3 bases: TGCGCCAGCAGCTCGACAGGGGGGAACACTGAAGCTTTCTTT.

The sample holds a few counts of this clone. V usage is TRBV4-1 and J usage is TRBJ1-5; 12 bases map to TRBD1. V lost 4 bases, J lost 3 bases, and 10 bases stayed unmatched. The CDR3 runs to 18 residues. Germline V gives CDR1 MGHRA, CDR2 YSYEKL. CDR3 sequence (DNA): TGCGCCAGCAGCCGAATTCGGGACAGGGGGCCTGTCAATCAGCCCCAGCATTTT. Translated, it gives CASSRIRDRGPVNQPQHF.

This chain connects TRBV18 to TRBJ1-2; TRBD1 agrees at 9 bases. Germline values: CDR1 KGHSH, CDR2 LQKENI. The junction had 11 bases not matched to a gene; V was cut back by 3 bases and J by 0 bases. The CDR3 length is 18 residues. CDR3 protein: CASSPRGQGVSANYGYTF. CDR3 DNA: TGTGCCAGCTCACCGAGGGGACAGGGAGTTTCGGCTAACTATGGCTACACCTTC.

V usage is TRBV5-4 and J usage is TRBJ2-5; D unresolved. This CDR3 region has 11 residues. Per germline, CDR1 SGHNT and CDR2 YYREEE (reference sequence). With 6 bases removed from V and 4 bases from J, the gap between germline ends came to 7 bases. This chain's CDR3 is CASTRGETQYF. CDR3 nucleotide sequence: TGTGCCAGCACTCGAGGAGAGACCCAGTACTTC.

The chain couples TRBV28 to TRBJ2-7, with 9 bases lining up with TRBD1. The CDR3 contains 14 residues. Germline trimming cut 7 bases from V and 3 bases from J; bases unmatched to any gene: 7. The germline V gene has CDR1 MDHEN and CDR2 SYDVKM. CDR3 nucleotides: TGTGCCAGCACCCCGGGGGACAGGGTCTACGAGCAGTACTTC. Encoded protein: CASTPGDRVYEQYF.